The next 31 T cell receptor beta chains were all read from a single sample in a study of T cells in Graves' hyperthyroidism and ophthalmopathy. TCR beta CDR3 sequences were amplified from RNA transcripts. The TCR CDR3 was amplified in a first-round RT-PCR using the HTBI primer set. Each CDR3 protein gets one entry after TCRdb re-called the multiplex PCR reads with MiXCR. The repertoire has around 380,000 distinct CDR3 sequences, about 13% of them found once; the top ten carry less than 25%. Sequenced input: blood. The receptors were sampled from a man aged 25-45 years with Graves' hyperthyroidism that later progressed to Graves' ophthalmopathy.

This clonotype was seen a few times. The genes are TRBV19 and TRBJ1-6; D unresolved. Trimming pared 7 bases from V and 7 bases from J, leaving 17 bases between. Germline V gene sequence: CDR1 LNHDA, CDR2 SQIVND (reference sequence). The CDR3 extends over 15 amino acids. The CDR3 nucleotides are TGTGCCAGTACCCCCCGTCAAGAGCGCAATTCACCCCTCCACTTT. Amino acids: CASTPRQERNSPLHF. The full variable domain, in which reference TRBV19 and TRBJ1-6 provide the parts outside the CDR3, is DGGITQSPKYLFRKEGQNVTLSCEQNLNHDAMYWYRQDPGQGLRLIYYSQIVNDFQKGDIAEGYSVSREKKESFPLTVTSAQKNPTAFYLCASTPRQERNSPLHFGNGTRLTVT.

This sequence joins TRBV30 and TRBJ2-5; 10 nucleotides agree with TRBD1. After removal of 3 bases from V and 13 bases from J, the junction contained 5 bases not matched to a gene. CDR3 length: 11 amino acids. Looked up from germline, CDR1 is GTSNPN and CDR2 is SVGIG (reference sequence). This CDR3 is CAWRRTGGSYF. The CDR3 nucleotides are TGTGCCTGGAGGAGGACAGGGGGGTCGTACTTC.

This clonotype was counted a single time. Likely a read error: the CDR3 ends without its conserved phenylalanine or tryptophan. The rearrangement links TRBV5-5 to TRBJ2-7; 11 bases agree with TRBD1. Per germline, CDR1 SGHKS and CDR2 YYEKEE (reference sequence). V was pared by 4 bases and J by 0 bases, with 6 bases of the junction left unmatched. CDR3 length: 16 residues. In nucleotides, the CDR3 is TGTGCCAGCAGCCCGGACAGGGGGCGTCGCTCCTACGAGCAGTACTCC. It specifies CASSPDRGRRSYEQYS.

The J gene is TRBJ1-2, the V gene TRBV29-1; a possible D gene is TRBD1 (5 bases). Germline V gene data show CDR1 as SQVTM and CDR2 as ANQGSEA. Trimming took 3 bases from V and 2 from J, leaving 10 bases between them. This CDR3 has 13 residues. In DNA, the CDR3 is TGCAGCGTTGAGGTGGGGCCCAACTATGGCTACACCTTC. It encodes CSVEVGPNYGYTF.

This clonotype was counted many times. The chain is built from TRBV12-3 or TRBV12-4 and TRBJ1-3, with no clear D. The CDR3 has 14 amino acids. The V end was cut by 5 bases, the J end by 4 bases, with 12 bases between. The CDR3 loop is CASSTTGDGNTIYF. In nucleotides, the CDR3 is TGTGCCAGCAGTACCACGGGAGACGGAAACACCATATATTTT.

This clonotype was counted a single time. The V and J genes are TRBV5-1 and TRBJ1-5, with D possibly TRBD1 on 6 matching bases. The DNA matches TRBJ2-3 better at its end, which makes the J call doubtful. This CDR3 spans 18 amino acids. Germline CDR1 and CDR2: SGHRS and YFSETQ. CDR3 coding DNA: TGCGCCAGCAGCTTTTCAGGCGACAGGCCCTCGAAAAATCAGCCCCAGTATTTT. It translates to CASSFSGDRPSKNQPQYF.

The sample holds a few counts of this clonotype. The chain combines TRBV6-1 with TRBJ2-7; tentative D call: TRBD1 (6 bases). V lost 8 bases and J lost 0, with 14 bases in between. The germline CDR1 and CDR2 sequences are MNHNS and SASEGT. The CDR3 loop spans 14 amino acids. The CDR3 sequence is CASWGPASSYEQYF. In nucleotides, the CDR3 is TGTGCCAGCTGGGGGCCAGCGAGCTCCTACGAGCAGTACTTC.

In the case of this clonotype: The conserved closing phenylalanine or tryptophan is absent in this CDR3, likely reflecting a read error. The chain links TRBV5-1 to TRBJ2-2, with D unclear. CDR3 size: 13 residues. Germline lookup yields CDR1 SGHRS and CDR2 YFSETQ. The V and J ends lost 0 bases and 3 bases respectively, with 3 bases between them. CDR3 in amino acids: CASSLVDTGELFV. CDR3 bases: TGCGCCAGCAGCTTGGTAGACACCGGGGAGCTGTTTGTT.

The rearrangement links TRBV20-1 to TRBJ2-7, with D tentatively TRBD2 (6 bases). Germline loops: CDR1 DFQATT, CDR2 SNEGSKA (reference sequence). V gave up 8 bases and J gave up 0 bases, with 17 bases separating them. CDR3 length: 14 residues. The DNA of the CDR3 is TGCAGTCGTATAGCCCGGGGGAGCTCCTACGAGCAGTACTTC. Translated, it gives CSRIARGSSYEQYF.

The J gene is TRBJ2-2, the V gene TRBV9; D unclear. Germline lookup yields CDR1 SGDLS and CDR2 YYNGEE. The CDR3 is 14 amino acids. V lost 2 bases to trimming and J lost 2 bases, with 7 bases between them. In DNA form, the CDR3 reads TGTGCCAGCAGCGTGCGGAGAAACACCGGGGAGCTGTTTTTT. Its protein is CASSVRRNTGELFF.

This chain joins TRBV6-2 or TRBV6-3 and TRBJ1-1; 7 bases are a match to TRBD1. The germline V gene encodes CDR1 MNHEY and CDR2 SVGEGT. The CDR3 is 14 residues long. Trimming cost V 8 bases and J 4 bases; bases outside gene matches: 10. In nucleotides, the CDR3 is TGTGCCAGCTCCCCCCGAGACAGGGTCACTGAAGCTTTCTTT. Residues: CASSPRDRVTEAFF.

In this sample, this clonotype turned up many times. V gene TRBV12-3 or TRBV12-4 combines with J gene TRBJ1-6; the D gene is possibly TRBD1 (5 bases). The CDR3 contains 13 residues. The V and J ends lost 6 bases and 10 bases respectively, with 13 bases between them. CDR3 loop: CASSSLGRSPLHF. DNA for the CDR3: TGTGCCAGCAGCAGCCTGGGGCGCTCACCCCTCCACTTT.

This clonotype was observed many times. The chain couples TRBV6-1 to TRBJ1-5; no definite D call. Germline loops: CDR1 MNHNS, CDR2 SASEGT. With 8 bases removed from V and 4 bases from J, the gap between germline ends came to 27 bases. There are 18 residues in the CDR3. The CDR3 DNA follows: TGTGCCAGCCTCCCCAAATACTGGCCCACAGCGGCAAATCAGCCCCAGCATTTT. It codes for CASLPKYWPTAANQPQHF.

The genes are TRBV28 and TRBJ1-6; no definite D call. Trimming shortened V by 3 bases and J by 9 bases, and 15 bases separated the two germline ends. The germline V gene has CDR1 MDHEN and CDR2 SYDVKM. The CDR3 totals 15 residues. CDR3 amino acids: CASSLGGIPGSPLHF. The CDR3 DNA reads as TGTGCCAGCAGTTTGGGCGGGATACCAGGTTCACCCCTCCACTTT. Complete variable domain (other parts from reference TRBV28 and TRBJ1-6): DVKVTQSSRYLVKRTGEKVFLECVQDMDHENMFWYRQDPGLGLRLIYFSYDVKMKEKGDIPEGYSVSREKKERFSLILESASTNQTSMYLCASSLGGIPGSPLHFGNGTRLTVT.

This clonotype was recorded at least ten times. V and J are TRBV12-3 or TRBV12-4 and TRBJ1-6; D is uncertain. Trimming removed 0 bases at V and 9 bases at J, with 6 bases between. The CDR3 totals 13 residues. This CDR3 reads CASSLAVGSPLHF. CDR3 bases: TGTGCCAGCAGTTTAGCCGTGGGTTCACCCCTCCACTTT.

The table lists this clonotype with many counts. The chain employs TRBV6-6 and TRBJ1-5; TRBD1 might be the D (6 bases). The V end was cut by 0 bases, the J end by 0 bases, with 6 bases between. The CDR3 contains 15 residues. Germline-derived CDR1 and CDR2 are MNHNY and SVGAGI (reference sequence). CDR3 region: CASSYSGHSNQPQHF. The CDR3, as DNA: TGTGCCAGCAGTTACTCGGGACATAGCAATCAGCCCCAGCATTTT.

This clonotype was detected only a few times. V and J are TRBV9 and TRBJ2-2; D perhaps matches TRBD2 (6 bases). The CDR3 has 13 residues. Germline V gives CDR1 SGDLS, CDR2 YYNGEE. The germline V and J ends were trimmed by 5 bases and 5 bases, with 10 bases remaining between them. CDR3 DNA: TGTGCCAGCAGGACTAGTGATACCGGGGAGCTGTTTTTT. This translates into CASRTSDTGELFF.

In this sample, this clonotype turned up many times. The chain recombines TRBV20-1 with TRBJ1-2; TRBD1 matches 8 bases. CDR3 length: 13 residues. CDR1 and CDR2 (germline): DFQATT, SNEGSKA (reference sequence). V lost 4 bases, J lost 5 bases, and 6 bases stayed unmatched. DNA for the CDR3: TGCAGTGCTACCGACAGGGGAGTGTATGGCTACACCTTC. Encoded protein: CSATDRGVYGYTF.

The CDR3 DNA is TGTGCCAGCAGCCCCTGGGGGGAGATGGGTGAGCAGTTCTTC. It encodes CASSPWGEMGEQFF. J is TRBJ2-1 and V is TRBV9; maybe TRBD2 (6 bases). The CDR3 loop spans 14 amino acids. Looked up from germline, CDR1 is SGDLS and CDR2 is YYNGEE. The V end lost 4 bases, the J end lost 9 bases, and 17 bases lay between the germline ends.

This clonotype has at least ten counts. This chain joins TRBV12-5 and TRBJ1-5; TRBD1 matches 7 bases. CDR3 length: 16 residues. The V gene's germline CDR1 is LGHNT and CDR2 FRNRAP. J gave up 5 bases and V 0 bases, and 7 bases lay outside the gene matches. The CDR3 here is CASGLVGAGGYQPQHF. In DNA, the CDR3 is TGTGCTAGTGGTTTGGTAGGGGCAGGGGGGTATCAGCCCCAGCATTTT.

This chain links TRBV20-1 with TRBJ2-2; 13 bases are a match to TRBD2. From germline, CDR1 is DFQATT and CDR2 SNEGSKA (reference sequence). The CDR3 spans 16 residues. V lost 2 bases to trimming and J lost 3 bases; unmatched junction nucleotides: 3. The CDR3 region is CSARKTSGGDTGELFF. CDR3 nucleotide sequence: TGCAGTGCTAGAAAAACTAGCGGGGGGGACACCGGGGAGCTGTTTTTT.

The rearrangement links TRBV7-3 to TRBJ2-2; possibly TRBD2 for D (5 bases). The ends were cut back, 5 bases at V and 5 bases at J, with 12 bases in the middle. The CDR3 is 14 residues long. From germline, CDR1 is SGHTA and CDR2 FQGTGA. CDR3 in amino acids: CASSPYSGTGELFF. The DNA for the CDR3 is TGTGCCAGCAGCCCCTACTCGGGAACCGGGGAGCTGTTTTTT.

There are many counts of this clonotype. This chain joins TRBV7-2 and TRBJ1-2; 7 bases match TRBD1. CDR3 length: 14 residues. V was pared by 1 base and J by 6 bases, with 5 bases of the junction left unmatched. Germline V gene sequence: CDR1 SGHTA, CDR2 FQGNSA. The CDR3 DNA sequence: TGTGCCAGCAGCTTAGGGCGGGACAGAAATGGCTACACCTTC. Amino acid sequence: CASSLGRDRNGYTF.

The chain employs TRBV6-1 and TRBJ2-2, with 13 bases identical to TRBD2. Germline values: CDR1 MNHNS, CDR2 SASEGT. Trimming removed 5 bases from V and 3 bases from J; junction bases left unmatched: 18. The CDR3 sequence is 21 residues long. Written as DNA, the CDR3 is TGTGCCAGCAGTATCCATCCCGCCGGACTAGCGGGGGCCTTATACACCGGGGAGCTGTTTTTT. Protein product: CASSIHPAGLAGALYTGELFF.

V usage is TRBV27 and J usage is TRBJ1-2, with D perhaps TRBD1 (6 bases). Germline lookup yields CDR1 MNHEY and CDR2 SMNVEV (reference sequence). The CDR3 extends over 13 amino acids. The V end lost 5 bases, the J end lost 5 bases, and 12 bases lay between the germline ends. The CDR3 spells CASSPGGQYGYTF. The CDR3 DNA follows: TGTGCCAGCAGTCCCGGGGGGCAGTATGGCTACACCTTC.

The chain employs TRBV4-1 and TRBJ1-5; D not resolved. The CDR3 contains 16 residues. Trimming removed 2 bases from V and 2 bases from J, with 13 bases in between. CDR1 and CDR2 from the germline V gene are MGHRA and YSYEKL. CDR3 DNA sequence: TGCGCCAGCAGCCAATTTAACAGACGCCGCAATCAGCCCCAGCATTTT. This gives the protein CASSQFNRRRNQPQHF.

Written as DNA, the CDR3 is TGTGCCAGCAGCCCCGGCGGGAGGTCCTACAATGAGCAGTTCTTC. Translated, it gives CASSPGGRSYNEQFF. V is TRBV5-4 and J is TRBJ2-1; TRBD2 matches at 8 bases. The length of the CDR3 is 15 residues. Germline-derived CDR1 and CDR2 are SGHNT and YYREEE (reference sequence). Trimming took 4 bases from V and 1 from J; bases not matched to a gene: 4. The whole variable domain, filled in from reference TRBV5-4 and TRBJ2-1, reads ETGVTQSPTHLIKTRGQQVTLRCSSQSGHNTVSWYQQALGQGPQFIFQYYREEENGRGNFPPRFSGLQFPNYSSELNVNALELDDSALYLCASSPGGRSYNEQFFGPGTRLTVL.

The chain has TRBV7-8 and TRBJ1-2, with D uncertain. Trimming took off 2 bases at V and 5 bases at J, with 12 bases between the two ends. The CDR3 extends over 14 amino acids. Germline V CDR1 and CDR2: SGHVS, FQNEAQ. For the CDR3, the DNA is TGTGCCAGCAGCTTACTCCCGGCGCGGTATGGCTACACCTTC. Translation gives CASSLLPARYGYTF.

This clonotype has a count of ten or more. The rearrangement uses TRBV12-3 or TRBV12-4 and TRBJ1-6; D perhaps matches TRBD1 (6 bases). V lost 6 bases and J 9 bases, leaving 15 bases between the germline ends. The CDR3 runs 14 residues. CDR3 protein: CASRPSGGSSPLHF. CDR3 coding DNA: TGTGCCAGCAGACCCTCCGGGGGCAGTTCACCCCTCCACTTT.

Ten or more counts support this clonotype. The V and J genes are TRBV5-1 and TRBJ1-6; D call uncertain. This CDR3 has 14 amino acids. Trimming shortened V by 4 bases and J by 6 bases, and 11 bases separated the two germline ends. Germline lookup yields CDR1 SGHRS and CDR2 YFSETQ. The CDR3 spells CASSIRVGNSPLHF. In DNA, the CDR3 is TGCGCCAGCAGCATCAGAGTTGGTAATTCACCCCTCCACTTT.

Details on this clonotype: Given a much more abundant clone one base away, this may be a read error. The chain joins TRBV6-1 to TRBJ2-7; TRBD1 agrees at 7 bases. The CDR3 totals 14 residues. The ends lost 5 bases at V and 3 bases at J; junction bases unmatched: 7. Looked up from germline, CDR1 is MNHNS and CDR2 is SASEGT. The CDR3 region is CASSKGAIRYEQYF. The CDR3 DNA sequence: TGTGCCAGCAGTAAGGGGGCGATACGCTACGAGCAGTACTTC.